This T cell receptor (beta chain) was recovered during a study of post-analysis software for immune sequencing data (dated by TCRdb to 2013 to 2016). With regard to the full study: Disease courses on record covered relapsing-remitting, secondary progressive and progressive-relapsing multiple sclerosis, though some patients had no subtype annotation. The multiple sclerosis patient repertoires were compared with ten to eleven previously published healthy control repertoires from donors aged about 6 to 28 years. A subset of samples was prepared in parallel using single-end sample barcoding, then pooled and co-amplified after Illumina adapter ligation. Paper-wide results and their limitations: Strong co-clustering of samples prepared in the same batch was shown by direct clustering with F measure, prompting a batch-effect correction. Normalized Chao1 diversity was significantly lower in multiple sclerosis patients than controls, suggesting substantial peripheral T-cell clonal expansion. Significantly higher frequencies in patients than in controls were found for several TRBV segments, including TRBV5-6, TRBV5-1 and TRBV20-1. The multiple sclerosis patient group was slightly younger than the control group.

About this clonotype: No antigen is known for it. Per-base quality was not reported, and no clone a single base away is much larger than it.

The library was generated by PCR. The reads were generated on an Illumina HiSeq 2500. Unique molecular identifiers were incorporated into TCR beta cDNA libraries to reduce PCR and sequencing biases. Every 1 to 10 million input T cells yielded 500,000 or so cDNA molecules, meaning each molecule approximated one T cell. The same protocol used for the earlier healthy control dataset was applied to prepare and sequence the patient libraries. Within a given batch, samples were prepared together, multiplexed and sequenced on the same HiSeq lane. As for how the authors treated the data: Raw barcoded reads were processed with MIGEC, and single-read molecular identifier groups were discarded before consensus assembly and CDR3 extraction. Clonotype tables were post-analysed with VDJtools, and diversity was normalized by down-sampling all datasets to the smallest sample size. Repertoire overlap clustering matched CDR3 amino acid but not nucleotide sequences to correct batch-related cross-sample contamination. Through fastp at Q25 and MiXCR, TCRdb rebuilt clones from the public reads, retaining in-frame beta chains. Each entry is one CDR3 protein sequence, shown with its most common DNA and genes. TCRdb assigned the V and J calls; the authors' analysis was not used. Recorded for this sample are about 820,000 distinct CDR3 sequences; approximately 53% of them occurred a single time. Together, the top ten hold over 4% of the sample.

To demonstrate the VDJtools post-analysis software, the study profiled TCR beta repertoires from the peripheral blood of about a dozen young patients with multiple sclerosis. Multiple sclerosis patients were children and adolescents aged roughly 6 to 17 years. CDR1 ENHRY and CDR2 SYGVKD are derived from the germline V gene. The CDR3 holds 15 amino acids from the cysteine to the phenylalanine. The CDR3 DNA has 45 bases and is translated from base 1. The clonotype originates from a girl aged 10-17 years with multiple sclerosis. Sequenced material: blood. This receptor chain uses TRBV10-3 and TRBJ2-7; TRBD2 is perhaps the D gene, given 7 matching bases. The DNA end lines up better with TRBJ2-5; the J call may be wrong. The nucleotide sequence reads TGTGCCATCAGTGAGTCGGGGAGGGGGCAAGAGACCCAGTACTTC. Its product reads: CAISESGRGQETQYF.